The 32 T cell receptor beta chains below come from one sample, sequenced in a study of blood T cell repertoires in COVID-19. Clones were sequenced by immunoSEQ multiplex PCR, and TCRdb holds only the in-frame ones, with some missing. The data show approximately 380,000 clones, with approximately 90% seen just once and around 0.94% held by the top ten. The specimen was PBMCs or T cells enriched from blood (not recorded which). These TCRs come from a woman aged 40 to 49 who had been exposed to COVID-19.

This chain links TRBV19 with TRBJ1-5, with D unclear. Germline V gene data show CDR1 as LNHDA and CDR2 as SQIVND (reference sequence). Trimming left V 1 base short and J 1 base short, with 11 bases between. The CDR3 is 16 amino acids. The CDR3 is CASSIASPGSNQPQHF. The CDR3 bases are TGTGCCAGTAGTATAGCGTCCCCGGGGAGCAATCAGCCCCAGCATTTT.

The DNA of the CDR3 is TGTGCCAGCAGTCAAACAGGGGATTCTGGAAACACCATATATTTT. It yields the protein CASSQTGDSGNTIYF. The rearrangement links TRBV3-1 (or the pseudogene TRBV3-2) to TRBJ1-3, with 7 bases identical to TRBD1. Germline CDR1 reads LGHDT; CDR2 reads YNNKEL (reference sequence). V lost 6 bases and J lost 1; bases outside the gene matches: 6. The length of the CDR3 is 15 residues.

V gene TRBV6-2 or TRBV6-3 combines with J gene TRBJ2-7; the match to TRBD1 covers 7 bases. The CDR3 sequence is 17 residues long. The germline V gene encodes CDR1 MNHEY and CDR2 SVGEGT. J gave up 8 bases and V 4 bases, and 20 bases lay outside the gene matches. In nucleotides, the CDR3 is TGTGCCAGCAGTTCCCTCCGGGACAGAACCCTACTGAGAAAGCAGTACTTC. Its translation is CASSSLRDRTLLRKQYF.

The rearrangement joins TRBV15 to TRBJ2-7; a possible D gene is TRBD2 (6 bases). This CDR3 has 13 residues. V was clipped by 4 bases and J by 5 bases, with 12 bases between them. In germline, CDR1 is LNHNV, CDR2 YYDKDF (reference sequence). CDR3 in DNA: TGTGCCACCAGCAAACTACGGGAGAACGAGCAGTACTTC. Amino acids: CATSKLRENEQYF.

The CDR3 region is CASRPLDRATDTQYF. DNA of the CDR3: TGTGCCAGCAGACCACTGGACAGGGCGACAGATACGCAGTATTTT. The chain recombines TRBV27 with TRBJ2-3; 8 bases agree with TRBD1. The germline V gene has CDR1 MNHEY and CDR2 SMNVEV (reference sequence). V gave up 6 bases and J gave up 3 bases; unmatched junction bases: 8. This CDR3 has 15 residues.

J is TRBJ2-7 and V is TRBV15, with TRBD2 matching 7 bases. Germline CDR1 LNHNV, CDR2 YYDKDF (reference sequence). CDR3 length: 15 residues. The V segment lost 8 bases and the J segment 1 base; nucleotides outside the gene matches: 11. In nucleotides, the CDR3 is TGTGCCACCGCGGTATCGGGCGGGGGATCCTACGAGCAGTACTTC. This sequence encodes CATAVSGGGSYEQYF. Full variable domain (missing parts from reference TRBV15 and TRBJ2-7): DAMVIQNPRYQVTQFGKPVTLSCSQTLNHNVMYWYQQKSSQAPKLLFHYYDKDFNNEADTPDNFQSRRPNTSFCFLDIRSPGLGDTAMYLCATAVSGGGSYEQYFGPGTRLTVT.

The chain has TRBV5-4 and TRBJ2-7; a possible D gene is TRBD2 (5 bases). CDR1 and CDR2 (germline): SGHNT, YYREEE (reference sequence). V was cut by 0 bases and J by 7 bases, with 14 bases left in between. The CDR3 runs 14 residues. In DNA form, the CDR3 reads TGTGCCAGCAGCTTGGGACTGTATACGGGGGAGCAGTACTTC. It encodes CASSLGLYTGEQYF.

This chain links TRBV15 with TRBJ1-6; tentatively, D is TRBD1 (5 bases). The CDR3 totals 15 residues. Germline values: CDR1 LNHNV, CDR2 YYDKDF (reference sequence). With 6 bases removed from V and 6 bases from J, the gap between germline ends came to 15 bases. CDR3 residues: CATSTGVTGNSPLHF. CDR3 nucleotide sequence: TGTGCCACCAGTACAGGTGTGACCGGTAATTCACCCCTCCACTTT.

The chain uses TRBV2 and TRBJ1-5; 9 bases map to TRBD1. With V trimmed by 5 bases and J by 2 bases, 4 bases remained unmatched. Germline V gives CDR1 SNHLY, CDR2 FYNNEI. The CDR3 contains 15 residues. CDR3 nucleotide sequence: TGTGCCAGCAGTCGGACAGGGGCCGGCAATCAGCCCCAGCATTTT. Translating it yields CASSRTGAGNQPQHF.

V gene TRBV11-2 combines with J gene TRBJ2-1; 9 positions agree with TRBD1. The CDR3 contains 16 residues. CDR1 is SGHAT and CDR2 is FQNNGV in the germline V gene. Trimming cost V 2 bases and J 6 bases; bases outside gene matches: 8. The CDR3 DNA is TGTGCCAGCAGCTTACCGGGACAGGGCGCGACCAATGAGCAGTTCTTC. It translates to CASSLPGQGATNEQFF.

V and J are TRBV5-1 and TRBJ2-1; tentatively, D is TRBD1 (5 bases). V was clipped by 3 bases and J by 5 bases, with 18 bases between them. The CDR3 is 16 residues long. Germline assignment: CDR1 SGHRS and CDR2 YFSETQ. CDR3 region: CASSSTPVQGNNEQFF. CDR3 coding DNA: TGCGCCAGCAGCTCCACTCCGGTCCAGGGCAACAATGAGCAGTTCTTC.

The gene calls are TRBV25-1 and TRBJ1-1; 8 nucleotides align to TRBD1. Germline lookup yields CDR1 MGHDK and CDR2 SYGVNS. The CDR3 totals 16 residues. The V and J ends lost 5 bases and 1 base, in that order; junction bases with no gene match: 9. The CDR3 is CASSHRGGLSNTEAFF. CDR3 bases: TGTGCCAGCAGTCACAGGGGGGGCCTTTCGAACACTGAAGCTTTCTTT.

The chain employs TRBV7-2 and TRBJ2-4; D not resolved. In germline, CDR1 is SGHTA, CDR2 FQGNSA. This CDR3 is built from 14 residues. The V end was cut by 1 base, the J end by 4 bases, with 8 bases between. DNA of the CDR3: TGTGCCAGCAGCTTAGGCCACGGGAAAAACATTCAGTACTTC. Translating it yields CASSLGHGKNIQYF.

The chain uses TRBV4-2 and TRBJ1-3, with D tentatively TRBD1 (6 bases). The CDR3 is made up of 17 amino acids. Germline V gene lookup returns CDR1 LGHNA and CDR2 YNFKEQ. V dropped 3 bases and J dropped 0 bases, with 15 bases sitting between them. The CDR3 here is CASSHPEGGNSGNTIYF. CDR3 in DNA: TGTGCCAGCAGCCACCCGGAAGGGGGAAACTCTGGAAACACCATATATTTT.

This clone was seen only once. The chain recombines TRBV29-1 with TRBJ1-2; D call uncertain. Germline V gene data show CDR1 as SQVTM and CDR2 as ANQGSEA. This CDR3 contains 8 residues. V was shortened by 7 bases and J by 8 bases, with 5 bases between the two germline ends. As DNA, the CDR3 is TGCAGCGCCGCGGGCTACACCTTC. It encodes CSAAGYTF.

The chain employs TRBV6-5 and TRBJ1-1; D is unclear. The CDR3 has 13 residues. V was clipped by 6 bases and J by 5 bases, with 13 bases between them. Germline values: CDR1 MNHEY, CDR2 SVGAGI. In nucleotides, the CDR3 is TGTGCCAGCAGCGATATTAGGGAGACTGAAGCTTTCTTT. Translating gives CASSDIRETEAFF.

This rearrangement joins TRBV5-1 to TRBJ1-2, with 9 bases fitting TRBD1. The germline V gene encodes CDR1 SGHRS and CDR2 YFSETQ. The CDR3 has 14 amino acids. Trimming at V came to 4 bases and at J to 7 bases, leaving 8 bases not matched to a gene. CDR3 amino acids: CASSDRDRVGGYTF. The CDR3 DNA is TGCGCCAGCAGCGACCGGGACAGGGTTGGTGGCTACACCTTC. The variable domain in full, with the rest retrieved from reference TRBV5-1 and TRBJ1-2, is KAGVTQTPRYLIKTRGQQVTLSCSPISGHRSVSWYQQTPGQGLQFLFEYFSETQRNKGNFPGRFSGRQFSNSRSEMNVSTLELGDSALYLCASSDRDRVGGYTFGSGTRLTVV.

This rearrangement joins TRBV18 to TRBJ1-2, with D tentatively TRBD1 (6 bases). Germline V gene data show CDR1 as KGHSH and CDR2 as LQKENI. The CDR3 spans 14 residues. The ends were cut back, 2 bases at V and 4 bases at J, with 11 bases in the middle. The CDR3 bases are TGTGCCAGCTCACCATCTTCAGGGGCCTATGGCTACACCTTC. Translated: CASSPSSGAYGYTF.

The rearrangement links TRBV6-5 to TRBJ2-7; 8 nucleotides align to TRBD1. The length of the CDR3 is 15 residues. Germline V gene sequence: CDR1 MNHEY, CDR2 SVGAGI. With 1 base clipped from V and 6 bases from J, the junction kept 8 bases outside the gene matches. This chain's CDR3 is CASSYYQGARGEQYF. CDR3 nucleotide sequence: TGTGCCAGCAGTTACTATCAGGGGGCTAGAGGCGAGCAGTACTTC.

This clone has a single count. The rearrangement uses TRBV4-3 and TRBJ1-1, with 8 bases aligning to TRBD1. The V gene end was trimmed by 4 bases and the J gene end by 5 bases; junction bases not matched to a gene: 9. This CDR3 is built from 15 residues. The V gene's germline CDR1 is LGHNA and CDR2 YSLEER. The CDR3 region has the DNA TGCGCCAGCAGCCCGTCCAGGGGGCTAATAACTGAAGCTTTCTTT. Translation gives CASSPSRGLITEAFF.

The chain links TRBV13 to TRBJ1-6; D may be TRBD1 (6 bases). V lost 4 bases and J 0 bases, leaving 22 bases between the germline ends. This CDR3 spans 20 amino acids. Per germline, CDR1 PRHDT and CDR2 FYEKMQ (reference sequence). CDR3 region: CASSSRHQGHQSSYNSPLHF. The CDR3 coding sequence is TGTGCCAGCAGCTCTCGACACCAGGGACACCAGAGCTCCTATAATTCACCCCTCCACTTT.

This chain uses TRBV11-3 with TRBJ2-3, with 10 nucleotides matching TRBD2. The CDR3 length is 17 residues. The V gene end was trimmed by 0 bases and the J gene end by 3 bases; junction bases not matched to a gene: 6. Per the germline V gene, CDR1 is SGHNT and CDR2 is YENEEA. The CDR3 is CASSLDIPTSGTDTQYF. The CDR3 nucleotides are TGTGCCAGCAGCTTAGATATTCCGACTAGCGGGACAGATACGCAGTATTTT.

About this clone itself: At one of its ends the junction is not consistent with the germline gene, which may arise from a read error. CDR3 coding DNA: TGTGCCAGCACTTACGTAGTGGACACTGAAGCTTTCTTT. This translates into CASTYVVDTEAFF. The V call is TRBV6-2 or TRBV6-3, the J call TRBJ1-1, with D hard to call. Germline V CDR1 and CDR2: MNHEY, SVGEGT. The CDR3 loop spans 13 amino acids.

The gene calls are TRBV3-1 (or the pseudogene TRBV3-2) and TRBJ2-3, with 7 bases aligning to TRBD2. Germline V gene sequence: CDR1 LGHDT, CDR2 YNNKEL (reference sequence). The CDR3 runs 15 residues. With 2 bases clipped from V and 4 bases from J, the junction kept 6 bases outside the gene matches. This chain's CDR3 is CASSQRAGLADTQYF. Here the CDR3 DNA reads TGTGCCAGCAGCCAAAGAGCGGGGCTGGCAGATACGCAGTATTTT.

The chain combines TRBV18 with TRBJ1-5; 7 bases align to TRBD1. Germline V gene lookup returns CDR1 KGHSH and CDR2 LQKENI. CDR3 length: 15 amino acids. Germline trimming cut 5 bases from V and 2 bases from J; bases unmatched to any gene: 6. The CDR3 bases are TGTGCCAGCTCAAAACAGGGGCAGGGCAATCAGCCCCAGCATTTT. Translation: CASSKQGQGNQPQHF.

The chain is built from TRBV9 and TRBJ2-1; 8 nucleotides line up with TRBD2. V shed 0 bases and J 8 bases; nucleotides not matched to a gene: 7. Germline values: CDR1 SGDLS, CDR2 YYNGEE. The CDR3 is made up of 15 amino acids. The CDR3 protein is CASSVESGGLYEQFF. DNA for the CDR3: TGTGCCAGCAGCGTAGAAAGCGGGGGTTTGTATGAGCAGTTCTTC.

The chain recombines TRBV7-2 with TRBJ1-1, with 7 bases aligning to TRBD1. The CDR3 sequence is 16 residues long. Germline trimming cut 5 bases from V and 4 bases from J; bases unmatched to any gene: 13. Looked up from germline, CDR1 is SGHTA and CDR2 is FQGNSA. CDR3: CASSPRDSPLTTEAFF. DNA of the CDR3: TGTGCCAGCAGCCCCCGGGACAGTCCTTTAACCACTGAAGCTTTCTTT.

The chain employs TRBV5-1 and TRBJ1-2; TRBD1 aligns across 10 bases. J lost 8 bases, V lost 2 bases, and 21 bases had no gene match. The germline gives CDR1 SGHRS, CDR2 YFSETQ. CDR3 length: 19 residues. The CDR3 is CASSLYPGGQGFRLQGYTF. CDR3 in DNA: TGCGCCAGCAGCTTATACCCCGGGGGACAGGGGTTCCGCCTCCAAGGCTACACCTTC.

This chain uses TRBV24-1 with TRBJ1-2, with unresolved D. V gave up 1 base and J gave up 5 bases, with 7 bases separating them. Germline V gene data show CDR1 as KGHDR and CDR2 as SFDVKD. This CDR3 is built from 13 residues. The CDR3 protein is CATSDFEGYGYTF. The CDR3 region has the DNA TGTGCCACCAGTGATTTCGAGGGTTATGGCTACACCTTC.

The chain carries TRBV6-6 and TRBJ1-6, with D possibly matching TRBD1 (5 bases). The germline CDR1 and CDR2 sequences are MNHNY and SVGAGI (reference sequence). Trimming shortened V by 6 bases and J by 7 bases, and 13 bases separated the two germline ends. This CDR3 region has 14 residues. The CDR3 sequence is CASSLREKNSPLHF. CDR3 DNA: TGTGCCAGCAGCCTCAGGGAAAAGAATTCACCCCTCCACTTT.

The rearrangement uses TRBV10-2 and TRBJ2-5; tentative D call: TRBD2 (5 bases). There are 12 residues in the CDR3. Germline CDR1 reads WSHSY; CDR2 reads SAAADI. Trimming stripped 10 bases from V and 5 bases from J, with 14 bases between. The CDR3 is CATSRREETQYF. CDR3 nucleotides: TGCGCCACTTCAAGAAGGGAGGAGACCCAGTACTTC.

The chain is built from TRBV6-1 and TRBJ1-6, with D unclear. Germline V gene lookup returns CDR1 MNHNS and CDR2 SASEGT. V was clipped by 3 bases and J by 4 bases, with 7 bases between them. This CDR3 is built from 14 residues. The DNA for the CDR3 is TGTGCCAGCAGTGAGGGAGAGTATAATTCACCCCTCCACTTT. Its protein product is CASSEGEYNSPLHF.